The entry that follows covers one T cell receptor (beta chain) sequence. V dropped 2 bases and J dropped 0 bases, with 9 bases sitting between them. CDR1 is SGDLS and CDR2 is YYNGEE in the germline V gene. The CDR3 is 16 amino acids. Those enrolled, adults aged about 18 to 89 years, came from around 25 US areas. Cohort assignment relied on participant-reported clinical history. For recovered donors of Cohort 3, there were two negative PCRs, clearance, or symptom resolution. The entry originates in a study of blood T cell repertoires in COVID-19. Across the whole study: Samples representing acute and convalescent COVID-19 were sourced from the United States, Italy and Spain.

The table came from immunoSEQ multiplex PCR; TCRdb's copy has only in-frame clones and leaves some out. The data show some 530,000 clones, 88% seen once. This sequence originates from an older woman who had recovered from COVID-19. The chain couples TRBV9 to TRBJ1-6; D remains unclear. Sequencing was performed on PBMCs or T cells enriched from blood (not recorded which). The CDR3 sequence: CASSVSSSSYNSPLHF. DNA of the CDR3: TGTGCCAGCAGCGTGAGTAGTTCCTCCTATAATTCACCCCTCCACTTT. The variable domain in full, completed from reference TRBV9 and TRBJ1-6, reads DSGVTQTPKHLITATGQRVTLRCSPRSGDLSVYWYQQSLDQGLQFLIQYYNGEERAKGNILERFSAQQFPDLHSELNLSSLELGDSALYFCASSVSSSSYNSPLHFGNGTRLTVT.